Sequencing of this T cell receptor beta chain was carried out in a study of blood T cell repertoires in COVID-19. Study in general: Specimens from acute and convalescent COVID-19 originated in the United States, Italy and Spain. In each case, the material was cDNA or gDNA derived from T cells, B-cell-depleted T cells, or PBMCs.

Seattle participants joined during active infection and were tracked over time. Original methodology: From reference gene primer amplification, estimates of nucleated cell counts were derived. Repertoires were generated with immunoSEQ multiplex PCR, while TCRdb's copy carries only in-frame clones and drops some. The V and J calls and clone size were taken over from that table, and D and trimming were inferred from the DNA. The data hold some 170,000 clones, with 81% observed a single time. The sequence was obtained from a woman between 40 and 55 years old with COVID-19, enrolled during active disease. Material: peripheral blood.

Here the CDR3 DNA reads TGTGCCAGCAGAGGGACAGGGGCCTACAATGAGCAGTTCTTC. This translates into CASRGTGAYNEQFF. The chain joins TRBV9 to TRBJ2-1; 10 nucleotides match TRBD1. V lost 5 bases to trimming and J lost 2 bases; unmatched junction nucleotides: 1. The CDR3 is 14 amino acids. Germline V CDR1 and CDR2: SGDLS, YYNGEE.